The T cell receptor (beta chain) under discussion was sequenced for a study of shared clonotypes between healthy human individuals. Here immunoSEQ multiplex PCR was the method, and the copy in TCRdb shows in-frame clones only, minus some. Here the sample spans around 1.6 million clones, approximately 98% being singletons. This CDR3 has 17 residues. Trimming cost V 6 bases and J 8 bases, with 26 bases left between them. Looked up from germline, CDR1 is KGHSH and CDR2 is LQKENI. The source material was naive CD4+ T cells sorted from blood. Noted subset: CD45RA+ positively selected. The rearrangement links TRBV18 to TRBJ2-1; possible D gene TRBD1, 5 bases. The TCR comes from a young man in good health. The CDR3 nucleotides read TGTGCCAGCTCTCAACGGCTTGGGGCAGGGTTCATCGATGAGCAGTTCTTC. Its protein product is CASSQRLGAGFIDEQFF.